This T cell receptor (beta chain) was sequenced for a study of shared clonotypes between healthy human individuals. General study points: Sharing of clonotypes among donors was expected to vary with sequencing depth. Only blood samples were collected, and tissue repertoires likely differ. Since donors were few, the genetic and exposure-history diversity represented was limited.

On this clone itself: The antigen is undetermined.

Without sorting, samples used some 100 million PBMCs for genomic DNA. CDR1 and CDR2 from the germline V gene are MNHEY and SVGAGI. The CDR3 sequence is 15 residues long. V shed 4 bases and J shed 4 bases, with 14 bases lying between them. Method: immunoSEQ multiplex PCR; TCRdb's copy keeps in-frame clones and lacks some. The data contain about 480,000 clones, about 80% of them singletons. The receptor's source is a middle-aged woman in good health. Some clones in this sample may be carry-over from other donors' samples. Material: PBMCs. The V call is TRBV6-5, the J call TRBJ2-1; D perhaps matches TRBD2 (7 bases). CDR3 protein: CASSLRRGGYNEQFF. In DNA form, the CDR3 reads TGTGCCAGCAGTTTAAGGAGGGGGGGTTACAATGAGCAGTTCTTC.